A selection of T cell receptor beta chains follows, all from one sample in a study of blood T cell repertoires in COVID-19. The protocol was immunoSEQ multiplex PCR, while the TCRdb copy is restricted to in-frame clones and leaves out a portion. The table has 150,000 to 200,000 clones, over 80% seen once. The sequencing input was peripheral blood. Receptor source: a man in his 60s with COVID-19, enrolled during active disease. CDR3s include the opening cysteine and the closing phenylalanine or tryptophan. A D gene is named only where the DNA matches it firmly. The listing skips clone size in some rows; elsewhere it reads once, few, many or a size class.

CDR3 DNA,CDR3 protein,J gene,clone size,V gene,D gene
TGTGCCAGCAGCCCCGCAGGGGGATACGAGCAGTACTTC,CASSPAGGYEQYF,TRBJ2-7,once,TRBV5-5,TRBD1
TGTGCCAGCTCACTAGGAGGGGTTGACGTCTATGGCTACACCTTC,CASSLGGVDVYGYTF,TRBJ1-2,-,TRBV18,-
TGCGCCAGCAGCTTGGACGGGACAACTGGAAACACCATATATTTT,CASSLDGTTGNTIYF,TRBJ1-3,-,TRBV5-1,-
TGCGCCAGCAGCACCGGGACAGGGGATCAGCCCCAGCATTTT,CASSTGTGDQPQHF,TRBJ1-5,many,TRBV5-1,TRBD1
TGTGCCAGCAGCTCGCGAGGGGGCCGGGGGGGCTACACCTTC,CASSSRGGRGGYTF,TRBJ1-2,-,TRBV3-1/TRBV3-2,TRBD1
TGTGCCAGCAGCTTAGTCCTAGCGGGTAATTTCTTGCATGAGCAGTTCTTC,CASSLVLAGNFLHEQFF,TRBJ2-1,-,TRBV7-2,TRBD2
TGTGCCAGCAGCTTAGGGGGACAGGGAGGTCAGCCCCAGCATTTT,CASSLGGQGGQPQHF,TRBJ1-5,-,TRBV7-2,TRBD1
TGTGCCAGCCGCCCCGAGAACACCAGGGAAAAACTGTTTTTT,CASRPENTREKLFF,TRBJ1-4,few,TRBV27,-
TGTGCCAGCAGCCCTCGGACTAGCGGGAGAAATGAGCAGTTCTTC,CASSPRTSGRNEQFF,TRBJ2-1,-,TRBV7-3,TRBD2
TGTGCCAGCAGTAACGACAGAAATCAGCCCCAGCATTTT,CASSNDRNQPQHF,TRBJ1-5,-,TRBV5-4,-
TGTGCCAGCTCCCCCGGCAGGGAGGGACAGCCCCAGCATTTT,CASSPGREGQPQHF,TRBJ1-5,-,TRBV2,-
TGTGCCAGCAGCCACAGTAAAGGGGGCAGATACGAGCAGTACTTC,CASSHSKGGRYEQYF,TRBJ2-7,once,TRBV3-1/TRBV3-2,TRBD1
TGTGCCAGCAGTGACTCGCTCCCACCGCGGGGACCTCCGCGTACCTACGAGCAGTACTTC,CASSDSLPPRGPPRTYEQYF,TRBJ2-7,-,TRBV6-4,-
TGTGCCAGCTCACGGTCCAGGGGAGTAGGTCAGCCCCAGCATTTT,CASSRSRGVGQPQHF,TRBJ1-5,-,TRBV18,-
TGCGCCAGCAGTGAGGGGCAGAGCAATCAGCCCCAGCATTTT,CASSEGQSNQPQHF,TRBJ1-5,-,TRBV10-1,-
TGTGCCAGCAGCTTAGACAGGGGGATCACTGAAGCTTTCTTT,CASSLDRGITEAFF,TRBJ1-1,-,TRBV9,TRBD1
TGTGCCAGCTCGACAGTAAGGGACACTGAAGCTTTCTTT,CASSTVRDTEAFF,TRBJ1-1,-,TRBV6-5,-
TGTGCCACCAGTGACCGGGACAGGGGAAGCTATGGCTACACCTTC,CATSDRDRGSYGYTF,TRBJ1-2,-,TRBV24-1,TRBD1
TGTGCCTCGAACGGGGACAGGGGCTATGGCTACACCTTC,CASNGDRGYGYTF,TRBJ1-2,-,TRBV30,TRBD1
TGTGCCAGCTCGCCGGGACAGGGGTTCGAGCAGTACTTC,CASSPGQGFEQYF,TRBJ2-7,-,TRBV18,TRBD1
TGTGCCAGCAGCTTTTCTTCCGGGACACCGAGCATTCAGTACTTC,CASSFSSGTPSIQYF,TRBJ2-4,-,TRBV13,-
TGTGCCAGCAGTCTACAGGGGGCCTATGGCTACACCTTC,CASSLQGAYGYTF,TRBJ1-2,-,TRBV3-1/TRBV3-2,TRBD1
TGCGCCAGCAGCTTTGGAGGACCCCAAGAGACCCAGTACTTC,CASSFGGPQETQYF,TRBJ2-5,-,TRBV5-1,-
TGTGCCAGCAGTTTCCGGGACAGGCGGAACCAGTACTTC,CASSFRDRRNQYF,TRBJ2-5,-,TRBV27,TRBD1
TGTGCCAGCAGTTTAGATTCTCGGGGAGGCTACACCTTC,CASSLDSRGGYTF,TRBJ1-2,-,TRBV12-3/TRBV12-4,-
TGTGCCAGCAGTTCCAGGCGCACTGAAGCTTTCTTT,CASSSRRTEAFF,TRBJ1-1,-,TRBV6-2/TRBV6-3,-
TGTGCCAGCAGTGGACAGGCCTGGGGTTATGGCTACACCTTC,CASSGQAWGYGYTF,TRBJ1-2,few,TRBV28,TRBD1
TGTGCCAGCAGTTTAGGAACAGGGGCGACTAATGAAAAACTGTTTTTT,CASSLGTGATNEKLFF,TRBJ1-4,-,TRBV28,TRBD1
TGTGCCAGCAGCTCCCGGACTGGCAGGAGCTCCTACAATGAGCAGTTCTTC,CASSSRTGRSSYNEQFF,TRBJ2-1,-,TRBV9,-
TGTGCCAGCAGCTTAGCAGGAGGGGCGACGGAGACCCAGTACTTC,CASSLAGGATETQYF,TRBJ2-5,-,TRBV7-6,-
TGTGCCAGCAGAAAGGGAGGGACGGTCAATGAGCAGTTCTTC,CASRKGGTVNEQFF,TRBJ2-1,-,TRBV7-2,TRBD2
TGTGCCAGCAGACAGGACCCCTCTGGAAACACCATATATTTT,CASRQDPSGNTIYF,TRBJ1-3,-,TRBV6-6,-
TGTGCCAGTAGTACCGGGACAGCCAGCTCCTACGAGCAGTACTTC,CASSTGTASSYEQYF,TRBJ2-7,-,TRBV19,TRBD1
TGTGCCAGCAGCTCGCGACAGGGGACCTACGAGCAGTACTTC,CASSSRQGTYEQYF,TRBJ2-7,-,TRBV13,TRBD1
TGTGCCAGCAGGGATACAGGGAGTCGCACTGAAGCTTTCTTT,CASRDTGSRTEAFF,TRBJ1-1,-,TRBV6-4,-
TGTGCCTGGACGGTAGGGGCCGAGCAGTACTTC,CAWTVGAEQYF,TRBJ2-7,-,TRBV30,-
TGTGCCAGCAGCTTATCGGGGAGGCTTTGGTATTTT,CASSLSGRLWYF,TRBJ2-3,-,TRBV7-3,-
TGTGCCAGCTCCGCAGGGGAGCGCCGGGTCTCGGGGGAGCAGTTCTTC,CASSAGERRVSGEQFF,TRBJ2-1,-,TRBV18,-
TGTGCCAGCAGTTACTCCACCTACGAGCAGTACTTC,CASSYSTYEQYF,TRBJ2-7,-,TRBV6-5,-
TGTGCCACCAGCAGAGATCGCCTATCCCTTCGAGGAAACACCATATATTTT,CATSRDRLSLRGNTIYF,TRBJ1-3,-,TRBV15,-
TGTGCCAGCAGGACCGGGACTAGCGGGAGCGATGAGCAGTTCTTC,CASRTGTSGSDEQFF,TRBJ2-1,-,TRBV2,TRBD2
TGTGCCAGCAGCTTGCCGGGGACGGGAGGGAATGAGCAGTTCTTC,CASSLPGTGGNEQFF,TRBJ2-1,-,TRBV5-6,TRBD2
TGTGCCTGGAGGACAGGGTCGGTCGGGGAGCTGTTTTTT,CAWRTGSVGELFF,TRBJ2-2,once,TRBV30,TRBD1
TGCGCCAGCAGCCAAGTCGACAGGGACGGCTACACCTTC,CASSQVDRDGYTF,TRBJ1-2,-,TRBV4-3,TRBD1
TGTGCCAGTAGTACCCGACAGGGGAGAGGTCAGCCCCAGCATTTT,CASSTRQGRGQPQHF,TRBJ1-5,-,TRBV19,TRBD1
TGTGCCAGCACTTGGGGGCCGAACACTGAAGCTTTCTTT,CASTWGPNTEAFF,TRBJ1-1,-,TRBV6-5,-
TGTGCCAGCAGCGTAGATAGCGGGAGGGGTGAGACCCAGTACTTC,CASSVDSGRGETQYF,TRBJ2-5,-,TRBV9,TRBD2
TGCGCCAGCAGCTTACAGGGAGGGAATCAGCCCCAGCATTTT,CASSLQGGNQPQHF,TRBJ1-5,-,TRBV5-1,-
TGTGCCAGCAGCTTAGAGGAGAGCACTGAAGCTTTCTTT,CASSLEESTEAFF,TRBJ1-1,few,TRBV7-9,-
TGTGCCAGCACCCCGGACTCGATCAACACTGAAGCTTTCTTT,CASTPDSINTEAFF,TRBJ1-1,-,TRBV27,-
TGTGCCAGTGGGCCAGGGGGCTACGAGGGCTACACCTTC,CASGPGGYEGYTF,TRBJ1-2,-,TRBV9,TRBD1
TGTGCCAGTAGTATAGAGGACAGGGGCACCGGGGAGCTGTTTTTT,CASSIEDRGTGELFF,TRBJ2-2,-,TRBV19,TRBD1
TGTGCTAGTGCCCCTCTTGGACTAGCGGCCCATGAGCAGTTCTTC,CASAPLGLAAHEQFF,TRBJ2-1,-,TRBV12-5,TRBD2
TGCGCCAGCAGACGAGGCAGGGAGAACACCGGGGAGCTGTTTTTT,CASRRGRENTGELFF,TRBJ2-2,-,TRBV5-1,-
TGTGCCAGCAGAACCCGGGGGGCGCAAGGCGCCGGGGAGCTGTTTTTT,CASRTRGAQGAGELFF,TRBJ2-2,-,TRBV27,-